This TCR beta chain derives from a study of T cells in Graves' hyperthyroidism and ophthalmopathy. Using RNA transcripts as the source, TCR beta CDR3 regions were amplified. Initially, a first-round RT-PCR of the TCR CDR3 employed the HTBI primer set. TCRdb independently ran MiXCR on the multiplex PCR reads; one entry per CDR3 protein. Among about 500,000 distinct CDR3 sequences, around 43% were seen once, and the ten largest hold approximately 44%. Overall study results and limits: The model identified upcoming ophthalmopathy a median approximately 6.5 months ahead of onset. Separating ophthalmopathy from stable hyperthyroidism was achieved by a 13 V-J model.

To note about this clonotype: Its antigen is still unknown.

The V end lost 5 bases, the J end lost 4 bases, and 15 bases lay between the germline ends. The CDR3 sequence is 15 residues long. CDR1 and CDR2 (germline): SGHTA, FQGNSA. The gene calls are TRBV7-2 and TRBJ1-3; tentative D call: TRBD1 (6 bases). This receptor was taken from an adult woman with Graves' disease, either hyperthyroidism or ophthalmopathy (not recorded which). The sequenced material came from peripheral blood or thyroid tissue (not recorded which). This CDR3 reads CASSKGGARGNTIYF. CDR3 nucleotide sequence: TGTGCCAGCAGCAAAGGGGGGGCGCGAGGAAACACCATATATTTT.